This T cell receptor (beta chain) was captured in a study of Ad26.COV2.S vaccination and SARS-CoV-2 variants. Sequenced by immunoSEQ multiplex PCR; TCRdb stores in-frame clones only, minus some. The table has just over 350,000 clones, roughly nine tenths seen once; the top ten hold under 5%. Details on this clone: Its specificity is unknown.

Points from the study as a whole: The TCR-based breadth and depth measures might underestimate overall T cell responses. It was reported that spike-specific CD8+ and CD4+ T cell responses were substantially broad after vaccination. The study found higher spike-specific TCR breadth in vaccine than placebo recipients.

The germline V and J ends were trimmed by 4 bases and 2 bases, with 12 bases remaining between them. Per the germline V gene, CDR1 is MGHRA and CDR2 is YSYEKL. The CDR3 extends over 14 amino acids. The sample was peripheral blood, taken after recovery from COVID-19. The TCR sequence derives from a human donor who had recovered from COVID-19. The chain links TRBV4-1 to TRBJ2-7; D might be TRBD2 (6 bases). CDR3 in DNA: TGCGCCAGCAGCCGGGTAGCGGACGCCTACGAGCAGTACTTC. It is translated as CASSRVADAYEQYF.